These 16 T cell receptor beta chains originate from one sample sequenced in a study of blood T cell repertoires in COVID-19. Some clones are missing from TCRdb's copy, which holds only in-frame ones; the method was immunoSEQ multiplex PCR. The data contain some 300,000 clones, around 88% of them singletons. Sample: peripheral blood. These receptors were obtained from a woman in her sixties or seventies with COVID-19, enrolled during active disease.

V and J are TRBV5-4 and TRBJ1-2; D unresolved. Germline-derived CDR1 and CDR2 are SGHNT and YYREEE (reference sequence). There are 12 residues in the CDR3. Trimming removed 0 bases from V and 4 bases from J, with 4 bases in between. CDR3: CASSLGAYGYTF. In DNA, the CDR3 is TGTGCCAGCAGCTTGGGGGCCTATGGCTACACCTTC.

CDR3 protein: CASNWAGGQPQHF. DNA for the CDR3: TGTGCCAGCAATTGGGCAGGGGGCCAGCCCCAGCATTTT. The rearrangement joins TRBV2 to TRBJ1-5; 8 bases are a match to TRBD1. The V gene's germline CDR1 is SNHLY and CDR2 FYNNEI. The CDR3 extends over 13 amino acids. V lost 7 bases, J lost 7 bases, and 6 bases stayed unmatched.

The chain combines TRBV6-5 with TRBJ1-4; 10 bases fit TRBD1. Trimming at V came to 2 bases and at J to 4 bases, leaving 4 bases not matched to a gene. The CDR3 contains 16 residues. CDR1 is MNHEY, CDR2 SVGAGI, per germline. The CDR3 sequence is CASSYRDRGLNEKLFF. In nucleotides, the CDR3 is TGTGCCAGCAGTTACCGGGACAGGGGACTTAATGAAAAACTGTTTTTT.

The chain recombines TRBV5-8 with TRBJ2-5; 11 nucleotides line up with TRBD2. The germline V gene has CDR1 SGHTS and CDR2 YDEGEE. There are 15 residues in the CDR3. V trimming: 4 bases; J trimming: 5 bases; junction bases outside the gene matches: 7. The CDR3, as DNA: TGTGCCAGCAGCAGTAGCGGGGGGGACGGTGAGACCCAGTACTTC. Residues: CASSSSGGDGETQYF.

The chain employs TRBV9 and TRBJ2-7; no clear D. V was cut by 3 bases and J by 5 bases, with 12 bases left in between. From germline, CDR1 is SGDLS and CDR2 YYNGEE. The CDR3 is made up of 13 amino acids. In DNA form, the CDR3 reads TGTGCCAGCAGCGCCTACCTCTCGGACGAGCAGTACTTC. Translated, it gives CASSAYLSDEQYF.

The V gene is TRBV9, the J gene TRBJ2-7; TRBD2 agrees at 10 bases. The ends lost 0 bases at V and 2 bases at J; junction bases unmatched: 5. CDR3 length: 16 amino acids. Per germline, CDR1 SGDLS and CDR2 YYNGEE. The CDR3 bases are TGTGCCAGCAGCGTAGGTAGCGGGGGGCTTCCCTACGAGCAGTACTTC. It is translated as CASSVGSGGLPYEQYF.

The chain combines TRBV7-8 with TRBJ1-1; D is possibly TRBD1 (5 bases). The germline V gene encodes CDR1 SGHVS and CDR2 FQNEAQ. The ends were cut back, 3 bases at V and 0 bases at J, with 14 bases in the middle. The CDR3 covers 16 residues. The CDR3 spells CASSFDRRAMNTEAFF. The CDR3 DNA is TGTGCCAGCAGCTTTGACAGAAGAGCTATGAACACTGAAGCTTTCTTT.

The V call is TRBV19, the J call TRBJ1-5; D remains ambiguous. Germline CDR1 is LNHDA and CDR2 is SQIVND (reference sequence). V lost 6 bases and J lost 9, with 9 bases in between. The CDR3 loop spans 11 amino acids. CDR3: CASRDWGPQHF. DNA of the CDR3: TGTGCCAGTAGGGACTGGGGGCCCCAGCATTTT.

J is TRBJ2-7 and V is TRBV6-2 or TRBV6-3; D possibly corresponds to TRBD2 (6 bases). This CDR3 region has 14 residues. Germline V gives CDR1 MNHEY, CDR2 SVGEGT. The V end lost 2 bases, the J end lost 0 bases, and 8 bases lay between the germline ends. The CDR3: CASSYLGGSYEQYF. CDR3 DNA sequence: TGTGCCAGCAGTTACCTGGGGGGCTCCTACGAGCAGTACTTC.

The sample holds a few counts of this clone. The V call is TRBV5-1, the J call TRBJ2-7, with 7 positions matching TRBD2. Trimming at V came to 2 bases and at J to 2 bases, leaving 4 bases not matched to a gene. Germline CDR1 is SGHRS and CDR2 is YFSETQ. This CDR3 contains 14 residues. The CDR3 protein is CASSLTLAAYEQYF. CDR3 DNA sequence: TGCGCCAGCAGCTTAACGCTAGCGGCCTACGAGCAGTACTTC. Complete variable domain (other parts from reference TRBV5-1 and TRBJ2-7): KAGVTQTPRYLIKTRGQQVTLSCSPISGHRSVSWYQQTPGQGLQFLFEYFSETQRNKGNFPGRFSGRQFSNSRSEMNVSTLELGDSALYLCASSLTLAAYEQYFGPGTRLTVT.

The table lists this clone with a count of one. This chain links TRBV21-1 with TRBJ2-7; the table assigns TRBD1, which was not confirmed against the DNA. TRBV21-1 is given as a pseudogene. This CDR3 comprises 15 residues. The CDR3 is CASVGPGQRAREQYF. The CDR3 DNA is TGTGCCAGCGTAGGACCGGGACAGCGGGCGCGGGAGCAGTACTTC.

The genes are TRBV24-1 and TRBJ1-1; 7 bases fit TRBD1. The germline gives CDR1 KGHDR, CDR2 SFDVKD. The CDR3 contains 16 residues. The V gene end was trimmed by 3 bases and the J gene end by 4 bases; junction bases not matched to a gene: 10. CDR3 nucleotides: TGTGCCACCAGTGATCAAAACAGGGCAGGGGGCACTGAAGCTTTCTTT. Translating it yields CATSDQNRAGGTEAFF.

J is TRBJ2-3 and V is TRBV5-4; 12 nucleotides match TRBD2. From germline, CDR1 is SGHNT and CDR2 YYREEE (reference sequence). The CDR3 loop spans 18 amino acids. The V segment lost 4 bases and the J segment 4 bases; nucleotides outside the gene matches: 13. In DNA form, the CDR3 reads TGTGCCAGCAGCCCGTGGGCTAGCGGGGGGGTCAAGGCAGATACGCAGTATTTT. Amino acid sequence: CASSPWASGGVKADTQYF.

The rearrangement links TRBV5-6 to TRBJ1-2; D not resolved. V lost 5 bases and J lost 1, with 21 bases in between. CDR3 length: 17 residues. The germline CDR1 and CDR2 sequences are SGHDT and YYEEEE. DNA of the CDR3: TGTGCCAGCAGTTCCCTTGAAGGAGCGACGAGTAACTATGGCTACACCTTC. Translation gives CASSSLEGATSNYGYTF. The complete variable domain, with remaining parts taken from reference TRBV5-6 and TRBJ1-2, reads DAGVTQSPTHLIKTRGQQVTLRCSPKSGHDTVSWYQQALGQGPQFIFQYYEEEERQRGNFPDRFSGHQFPNYSSELNVNALLLGDSALYLCASSSLEGATSNYGYTFGSGTRLTVV.

This sequence joins TRBV4-1 and TRBJ1-2; no firm D call. The germline gives CDR1 MGHRA, CDR2 YSYEKL. The V and J ends lost 2 bases and 1 base respectively, with 8 bases between them. This CDR3 spans 14 amino acids. The CDR3 DNA sequence: TGCGCCAGCAGCCAACCCACGAGTAACTATGGCTACACCTTC. Residues: CASSQPTSNYGYTF.

This chain uses TRBV19 with TRBJ2-7, with D tentatively TRBD2 (6 bases). The CDR3 covers 16 residues. In germline, CDR1 is LNHDA, CDR2 SQIVND (reference sequence). V was clipped by 3 bases and J by 0 bases, with 15 bases between them. CDR3 DNA sequence: TGTGCCAGTAGTATCCGCCGCGGGGTAAGCTCCTACGAGCAGTACTTC. Protein product: CASSIRRGVSSYEQYF.